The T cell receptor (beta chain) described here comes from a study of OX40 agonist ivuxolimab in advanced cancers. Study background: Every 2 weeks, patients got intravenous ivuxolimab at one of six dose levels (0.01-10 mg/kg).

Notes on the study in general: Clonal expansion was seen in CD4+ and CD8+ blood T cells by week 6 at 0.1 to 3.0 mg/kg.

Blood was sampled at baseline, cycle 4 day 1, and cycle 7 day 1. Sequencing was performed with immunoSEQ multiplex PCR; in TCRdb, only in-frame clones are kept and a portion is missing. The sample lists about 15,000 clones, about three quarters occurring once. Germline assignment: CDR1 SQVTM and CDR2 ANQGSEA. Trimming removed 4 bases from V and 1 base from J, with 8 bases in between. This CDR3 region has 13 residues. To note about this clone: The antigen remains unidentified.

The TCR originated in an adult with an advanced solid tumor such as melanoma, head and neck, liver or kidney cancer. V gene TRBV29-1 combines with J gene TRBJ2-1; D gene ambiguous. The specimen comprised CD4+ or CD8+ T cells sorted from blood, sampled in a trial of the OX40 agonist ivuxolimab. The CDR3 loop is CSVGPGSYNEQFF. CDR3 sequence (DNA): TGCAGCGTTGGCCCAGGATCCTACAATGAGCAGTTCTTC.